These T cell receptor beta chains were read from a single sample in a study of T-cell reconstitution after alpha-beta-depleted transplantation in children. MiXCR, run by TCRdb on the PCR reads, gives a single entry per CDR3 protein. Here the sample spans around 45,000 distinct CDR3 sequences, 52% being singletons. This material consisted of peripheral blood, taken before TCRalphabeta/CD19-depleted stem cell transplant. The origin of the receptors is a boy under three years old with SCID, due to receive a stem cell transplant. Each CDR3 is given with its conserved first and last residue. The D gene is left open where the match is weak. A row's size may be missing; if present it is once, few, many or a size class.

J | size | D | V | DNA | CDR3
TRBJ1-1 | . | . | TRBV6-1 | TGTGCCAGCATGGTAGTAGTGGGGACTGAAGCTTTCTTT | CASMVVVGTEAFF
TRBJ1-2 | few | . | TRBV7-2 | TGTGCCAGCAGCCGTAGGCCGGGGGCGCCCGGCTACACCTTC | CASSRRPGAPGYTF
TRBJ1-3 | . | . | TRBV20-1 | TGCAGTGCTAGACTGGGGGGGGAGTATGGTGGAAACACCATATATTTT | CSARLGGEYGGNTIYF
TRBJ2-1 | . | TRBD1 | TRBV5-1 | TGCGCCAGCAGCCGAATCCCCGGGACAGGGGTGTACAATGAGCAGTTCTTC | CASSRIPGTGVYNEQFF
TRBJ2-7 | . | . | TRBV5-4 | TGTGCCAGCAGCTTAAAGGGGCGGGTGTGGGAGCAGTACTTC | CASSLKGRVWEQYF
TRBJ2-5 | few | TRBD1 | TRBV11-1 | TGTGCCAGCAGTTACTCCGGGACAGGGGGCCCCTGGGGAGAGACCCAGTACTTC | CASSYSGTGGPWGETQYF
TRBJ2-7 | . | TRBD1 | TRBV4-1 | TGCGCCAGCAGCCCGTTGCGGGACAGGGTGTACGAGCAGTACTTC | CASSPLRDRVYEQYF
TRBJ2-1 | few | . | TRBV11-3 | TGTGCCAGCAGCCCCGGGGGCCCCCTCGACAATGAGCAGTTCTTC | CASSPGGPLDNEQFF
TRBJ2-7 | few | . | TRBV5-1 | TGCGCCAGCAGCTTGAACGCGGGAACCTACGAGCAGTACTTC | CASSLNAGTYEQYF
TRBJ2-2 | few | . | TRBV4-1 | TGCGCCAGCAGCCGGTTTTTTGAGGACGTATCCGCCGGGGAGCTGTTTTTT | CASSRFFEDVSAGELFF
TRBJ1-2 | many | . | TRBV3-1 | TGTGCCAGCAGCCAAGGGACTAACTATGGCTACACCTTC | CASSQGTNYGYTF
TRBJ2-3 | few | . | TRBV7-2 | TGTGCCAGCAGCTTACCGACAGCTAGCACAGATACGCAGTATTTT | CASSLPTASTDTQYF
TRBJ2-7 | . | TRBD1 | TRBV9 | TGTGCCAGCAGCGTAGAGCCGACAGGGGGCACCTACGAGCAGTACTTC | CASSVEPTGGTYEQYF
TRBJ1-3 | . | . | TRBV10-3 | TGTGCCATCAGTGAGTCGGGGAGCTCTGGGAACACCATATATTTT | CAISESGSSGNTIYF
TRBJ2-5 | . | . | TRBV29-1 | TGCAGCGTTCGGGCAGACCAAGAGACCCAGTACTTC | CSVRADQETQYF
TRBJ1-2 | . | . | TRBV11-1 | TGTGCCAGCAGCTTAGATACAGCGCTGAACTATGGCTACACCTTC | CASSLDTALNYGYTF
TRBJ1-1 | few | . | TRBV20-1 | TGCAGTGCTAACGGGGTAAGGGGAGAGGACACTGAAGCTTTCTTT | CSANGVRGEDTEAFF
TRBJ2-7 | . | . | TRBV20-1 | TGCAGTGCTAGTCCGGGCCCCTACGAGCAGTACTTC | CSASPGPYEQYF
TRBJ2-1 | many | . | TRBV7-9 | TGTGCCAGCAGCCCACCGAGTTACAATGAGCAGTTCTTC | CASSPPSYNEQFF
TRBJ1-5 | . | TRBD1 | TRBV6-6 | TGTGCCAGCAGTCCGGACAGGGGGGACAATCAGCCCCAGCATTTT | CASSPDRGDNQPQHF
TRBJ2-3 | few | TRBD2 | TRBV12-3/TRBV12-4 | TGTGCCATCCATACTAGCGGGACCACAGATACGCAGTATTTT | CAIHTSGTTDTQYF
TRBJ2-1 | . | TRBD2 | TRBV20-1 | TGCAGTGCTAGGGACCCAACTAGCGGGGGCCCCAATGAGCAGTTCTTC | CSARDPTSGGPNEQFF
TRBJ2-2 | . | . | TRBV20-1 | TGCAGTGCTAAAGGGACCGGGGAGCTGTTTTTT | CSAKGTGELFF
TRBJ1-1 | . | TRBD1 | TRBV5-4 | TGTGCCAGCAGCTTGGAAAGTGGGACAGCGGGGTACACTGAAGCTTTCTTT | CASSLESGTAGYTEAFF
TRBJ1-6 | . | . | TRBV5-1 | TGCGCCAGCAGCTTGCTCAGCCCCAATAATTCACCCCTCCACTTT | CASSLLSPNNSPLHF
TRBJ2-3 | . | . | TRBV7-2 | TGTGCCAGCAGCTTGGGGAGTTGGGGCACAGATACGCAGTATTTT | CASSLGSWGTDTQYF
TRBJ2-7 | many | . | TRBV28 | TGTGCCATAGCGACTAGTTCCTACGAGCAGTACTTC | CAIATSSYEQYF
TRBJ2-3 | . | . | TRBV12-3/TRBV12-4 | TGTGCCAGCAGTTTAGGGTTCACAGATACGCAGTATTTT | CASSLGFTDTQYF
TRBJ1-5 | . | . | TRBV20-1 | TGCAGTGCTAGAGAGGGAAGCGGCAATCAGCCCCAGCATTTT | CSAREGSGNQPQHF
TRBJ2-5 | . | TRBD1 | TRBV5-5 | TGTGCCAGCAGCTCCGGGGACAGGGCTATGCCGTGGGAGACCCAGTACTTC | CASSSGDRAMPWETQYF
TRBJ2-5 | many | TRBD2 | TRBV7-2 | TGTGCCAGCAGCTTAGCGCCGGGACTAGGCTTCGGTTCGGAGACCCAGTACTTC | CASSLAPGLGFGSETQYF
TRBJ2-2 | few | TRBD2 | TRBV6-4 | TGTGCCAGCAGTGAAGCGGGGGGCACCGGGGAGCTGTTTTTT | CASSEAGGTGELFF
TRBJ2-7 | . | . | TRBV15 | TGTGCCACCAGCAGAGATCTCGGGCTTTCGGGCGAGCAGTACTTC | CATSRDLGLSGEQYF
TRBJ1-6 | . | . | TRBV20-1 | TGCAGTGCTAGCGGGGGCACTTGGTATTCACCCCTCCACTTT | CSASGGTWYSPLHF
TRBJ2-7 | . | . | TRBV12-3/TRBV12-4 | TGTGCCAGCAGTTTAGCGGTGGTCGACAGCTACGAGCAGTACTTC | CASSLAVVDSYEQYF
TRBJ2-6 | . | . | TRBV6-5 | TGTGCCAGCAGTTACGTAGGGGGCTCTGGGGCCAACGTCCTGACTTTC | CASSYVGGSGANVLTF
TRBJ2-3 | few | . | TRBV7-3 | TGTGCCAGCAGCTTAACTGCCCGGACGTATGGCACAGATACGCAGTATTTT | CASSLTARTYGTDTQYF
TRBJ2-5 | . | TRBD1 | TRBV20-1 | TGCAGTGCTAGCAGGGGGCAAGAGACCCAGTACTTC | CSASRGQETQYF
TRBJ2-1 | few | . | TRBV7-9 | TGTGCCAGCAGCTTGGGCCCCGCGTCGTCCCTTACGAATGAGCTCTTC | CASSLGPASSLTNELF
TRBJ2-3 | . | . | TRBV5-5 | TGTGCCAGCAGCACCCAGGGTGCGTCCACAGATACGCAGTATTTT | CASSTQGASTDTQYF
TRBJ2-2 | . | . | TRBV7-9 | TGTGCCAGCAGCTTCGTAGCCGGGGAGCTGTTTTTT | CASSFVAGELFF
TRBJ1-5 | once | . | TRBV7-2 | TGTGCCAGCAGCTTAGTTGGACATCGGAGGAGCAATCAGCCCCAGCATTTT | CASSLVGHRRSNQPQHF
TRBJ1-2 | . | . | TRBV19 | TGTGCCACTTGGGACCGCAACTATGGCTACACCTTC | CATWDRNYGYTF
TRBJ1-5 | few | . | TRBV20-1 | TGCAGTGCTCCGCGGAGCCTGGGCAATCAGCCCCAGCATTTT | CSAPRSLGNQPQHF
TRBJ2-2 | many | . | TRBV4-1 | TGCGCCAGCAGCCAAGAGGGCAGGGGGGGAACCGGGGAGCTGTTTTTT | CASSQEGRGGTGELFF
TRBJ2-2 | many | . | TRBV10-3 | TGTGCCACCACTGATCGGGACGCCTCGAGCACCGGGGAGCTGTTTTTT | CATTDRDASSTGELFF
TRBJ1-5 | . | . | TRBV28 | TGTGCCAGCAGTAAGCGGGGGCTAAACAGCAATCAGCCCCAGCATTTT | CASSKRGLNSNQPQHF
TRBJ2-4 | once | TRBD2 | TRBV7-8 | TGTGCCAGCAGCTTATCCCCGCAGCGGGGGGGCCGAAAAAACATTCAGTACTTC | CASSLSPQRGGRKNIQYF
TRBJ2-5 | . | TRBD2 | TRBV7-2 | TGTGCCAGCAGCTTAGAAGGGACTAGGGGAGAGACCCAGTACTTC | CASSLEGTRGETQYF
TRBJ2-5 | many | . | TRBV7-2 | TGTGCCAGCAGCTCTGACGCCGCCCTGGGGACCCAGTACTTC | CASSSDAALGTQYF
TRBJ2-1 | . | TRBD2 | TRBV11-2 | TGTGCCAGCAGCTTAGGGGGCCCAAGGACTAGCGGGGGTTTCAATGAGCAGTTCTTC | CASSLGGPRTSGGFNEQFF
TRBJ2-1 | few | . | TRBV7-2 | TGTGCCAGCAGCTTAGCCCCCGGGTTCTTC | CASSLAPGFF
TRBJ2-7 | . | . | TRBV7-2 | TGTGCCAGCAGCTTAGGAGTCTACGAGCAGTACTTC | CASSLGVYEQYF
TRBJ2-7 | once | TRBD1 | TRBV7-2 | TGTGCCAGCAGCTTAACGGGACAGGGAGTGACTTCCTACGAGCAGTACTTC | CASSLTGQGVTSYEQYF
TRBJ2-7 | . | TRBD2 | TRBV27 | TGTGCCAGCAGTTTAGCGGGGGGGTACGAGCAGTACTTC | CASSLAGGYEQYF
TRBJ2-1 | . | TRBD2 | TRBV20-1 | TGCAGTGCTAGGGTGACTAGCGGGGGATTTTACAATGAGCAGTTCTTC | CSARVTSGGFYNEQFF
TRBJ2-3 | . | . | TRBV7-9 | TGTGCCAGCAGCGCACTCGGCACAGATACGCAGTATTTT | CASSALGTDTQYF
TRBJ2-3 | few | . | TRBV4-1 | TGCGCCAGCAGCCAAGATGGCGGTACTAGCACAGATACGCAGTATTTT | CASSQDGGTSTDTQYF
TRBJ1-1 | . | . | TRBV7-2 | TGTGCCAGCACCACCACTGGTGGGTACTCGAACACTGAAGCTTTCTTT | CASTTTGGYSNTEAFF
TRBJ2-7 | many | TRBD2 | TRBV20-1 | TGCAGTGCTAAAACTAGCGGGGTGACCTACGAGCAGTACTTC | CSAKTSGVTYEQYF